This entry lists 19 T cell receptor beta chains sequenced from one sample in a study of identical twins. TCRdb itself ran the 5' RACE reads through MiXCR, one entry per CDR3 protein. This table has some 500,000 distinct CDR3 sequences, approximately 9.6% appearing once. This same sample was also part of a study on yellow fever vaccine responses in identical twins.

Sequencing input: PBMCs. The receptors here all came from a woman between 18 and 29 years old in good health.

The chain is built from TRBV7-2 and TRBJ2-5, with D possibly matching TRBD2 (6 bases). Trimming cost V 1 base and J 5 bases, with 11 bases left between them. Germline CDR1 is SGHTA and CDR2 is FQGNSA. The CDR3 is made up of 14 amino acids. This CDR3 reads CASSLDAGSETQYF. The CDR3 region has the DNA TGTGCCAGCAGCTTAGACGCGGGAAGTGAGACCCAGTACTTC.

The CDR3 DNA reads as TGTGCCAGCAGTCCCCCTTTGAACCGGGTTCACAATGAGCAGTTCTTC. It is translated as CASSPPLNRVHNEQFF. This rearrangement joins TRBV14 to TRBJ2-1, with D unclear. Trimming shortened V by 6 bases and J by 5 bases, and 20 bases separated the two germline ends. Germline values: CDR1 SGHDN, CDR2 FVKESK. The CDR3 runs to 16 residues. Complete variable domain (other parts from reference TRBV14 and TRBJ2-1): EAGVTQFPSHSVIEKGQTVTLRCDPISGHDNLYWYRRVMGKEIKFLLHFVKESKQDESGMPNNRFLAERTGGTYSTLKVQPAELEDSGVYFCASSPPLNRVHNEQFFGPGTRLTVL.

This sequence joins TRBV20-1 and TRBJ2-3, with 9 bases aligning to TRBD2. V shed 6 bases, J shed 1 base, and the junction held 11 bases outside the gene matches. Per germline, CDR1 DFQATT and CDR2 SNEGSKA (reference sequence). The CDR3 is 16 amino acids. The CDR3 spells CSAPTPKRGGTDTQYF. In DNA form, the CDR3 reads TGCAGTGCGCCAACTCCCAAGCGGGGGGGCACAGATACGCAGTATTTT.

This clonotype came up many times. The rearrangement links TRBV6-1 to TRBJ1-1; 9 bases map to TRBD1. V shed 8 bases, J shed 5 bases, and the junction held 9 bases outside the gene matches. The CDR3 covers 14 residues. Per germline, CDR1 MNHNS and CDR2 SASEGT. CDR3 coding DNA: TGTGCCAGCCGCCCGGGACAGGGTCAAACTGAAGCTTTCTTT. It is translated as CASRPGQGQTEAFF.

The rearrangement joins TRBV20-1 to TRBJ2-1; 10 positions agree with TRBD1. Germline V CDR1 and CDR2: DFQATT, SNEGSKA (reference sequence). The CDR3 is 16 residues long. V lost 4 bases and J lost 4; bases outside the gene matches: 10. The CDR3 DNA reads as TGCAGTGCTAACTACCGACAGGGGGCGAGGTACAATGAGCAGTTCTTC. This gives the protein CSANYRQGARYNEQFF.

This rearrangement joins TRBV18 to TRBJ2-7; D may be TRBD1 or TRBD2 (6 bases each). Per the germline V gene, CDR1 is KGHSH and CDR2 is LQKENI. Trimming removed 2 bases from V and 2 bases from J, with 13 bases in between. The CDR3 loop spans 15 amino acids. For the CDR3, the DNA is TGTGCCAGCTCACCATCGGTCGGGGGCGCCTACGAGCAGTACTTC. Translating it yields CASSPSVGGAYEQYF.

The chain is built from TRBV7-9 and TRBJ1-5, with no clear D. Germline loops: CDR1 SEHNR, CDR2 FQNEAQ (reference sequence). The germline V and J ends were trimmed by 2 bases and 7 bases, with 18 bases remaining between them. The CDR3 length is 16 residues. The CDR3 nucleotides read TGTGCCAGCAGCTTATCCCTCGGGCCTAAGGGACAGCCCCAGCATTTT. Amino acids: CASSLSLGPKGQPQHF.

The DNA of the CDR3 is TGTGCCAGCACCCCGGGGGGATCGGTCCCCTACGAGCAGTACTTC. It encodes CASTPGGSVPYEQYF. The V gene is TRBV12-3 or TRBV12-4, the J gene TRBJ2-7, with 7 positions matching TRBD2. This CDR3 is built from 15 residues. The junction had 11 bases not matched to a gene; V was cut back by 7 bases and J by 2 bases.

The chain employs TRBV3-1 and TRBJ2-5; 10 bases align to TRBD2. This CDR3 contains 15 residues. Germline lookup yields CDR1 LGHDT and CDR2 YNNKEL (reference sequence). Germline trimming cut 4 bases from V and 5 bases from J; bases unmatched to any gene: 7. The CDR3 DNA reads TGTGCCAGCAGCCGTAGCGGGGGGACTGGGGAGACCCAGTACTTC. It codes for CASSRSGGTGETQYF.

CDR3 nucleotides: TGTGCCAGCAGCTTATCAGTCTTAGCGGGGGGGAACAATGAGCAGTTCTTC. The encoded protein is CASSLSVLAGGNNEQFF. The chain carries TRBV7-3 and TRBJ2-1; 11 bases are shared with TRBD2. V lost 2 bases and J lost 5; bases outside the gene matches: 8. Germline V gene data show CDR1 as SGHTA and CDR2 as FQGTGA. The length of the CDR3 is 17 residues.

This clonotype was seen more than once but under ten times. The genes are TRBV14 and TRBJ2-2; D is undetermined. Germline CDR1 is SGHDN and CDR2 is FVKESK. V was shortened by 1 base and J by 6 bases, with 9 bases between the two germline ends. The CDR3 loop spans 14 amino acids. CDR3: CASSQVQLPGELFF. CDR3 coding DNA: TGTGCCAGCAGCCAAGTACAACTACCCGGGGAGCTGTTTTTT.

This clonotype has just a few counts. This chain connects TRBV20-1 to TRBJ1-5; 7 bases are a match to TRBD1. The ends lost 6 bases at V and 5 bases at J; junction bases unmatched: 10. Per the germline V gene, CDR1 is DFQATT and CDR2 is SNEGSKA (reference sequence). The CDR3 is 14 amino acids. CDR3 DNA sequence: TGCAGTGCATGGCAGGGGGGAGGGGATCAGCCCCAGCATTTT. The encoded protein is CSAWQGGGDQPQHF.

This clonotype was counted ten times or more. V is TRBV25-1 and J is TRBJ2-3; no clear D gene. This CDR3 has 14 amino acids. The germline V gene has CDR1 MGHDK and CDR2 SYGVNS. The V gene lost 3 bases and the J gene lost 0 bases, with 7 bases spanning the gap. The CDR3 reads CASSEGFSTDTQYF. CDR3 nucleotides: TGTGCCAGCAGTGAGGGTTTCAGCACAGATACGCAGTATTTT.

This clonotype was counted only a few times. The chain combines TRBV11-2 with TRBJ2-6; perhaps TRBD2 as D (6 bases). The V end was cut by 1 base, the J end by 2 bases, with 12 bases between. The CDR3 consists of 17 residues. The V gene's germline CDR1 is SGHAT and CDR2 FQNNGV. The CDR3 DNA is TGTGCCAGCAGCTTAGTCCCCGGAGGGACTGGGGCCAACGTCCTGACTTTC. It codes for CASSLVPGGTGANVLTF.

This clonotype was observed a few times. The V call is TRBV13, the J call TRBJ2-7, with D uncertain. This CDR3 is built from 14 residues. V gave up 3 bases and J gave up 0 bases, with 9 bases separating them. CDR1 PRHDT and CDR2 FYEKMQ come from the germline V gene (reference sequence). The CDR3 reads CASSFNLGSYEQYF. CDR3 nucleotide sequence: TGTGCCAGCAGCTTCAACCTAGGCTCCTACGAGCAGTACTTC.

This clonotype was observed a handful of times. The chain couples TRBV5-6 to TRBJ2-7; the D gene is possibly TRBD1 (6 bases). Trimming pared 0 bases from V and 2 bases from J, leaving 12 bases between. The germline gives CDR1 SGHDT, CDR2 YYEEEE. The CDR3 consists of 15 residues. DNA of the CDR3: TGTGCCAGCAGCTTGGGGCAGGGGTCCCCCTACGAGCAGTACTTC. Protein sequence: CASSLGQGSPYEQYF.

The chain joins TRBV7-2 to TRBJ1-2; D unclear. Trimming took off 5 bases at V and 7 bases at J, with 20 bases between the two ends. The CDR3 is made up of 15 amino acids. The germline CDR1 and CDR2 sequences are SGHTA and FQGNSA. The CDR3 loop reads CASSPADGRISGYTF. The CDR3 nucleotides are TGTGCCAGCAGCCCAGCGGACGGACGGATTAGTGGCTACACCTTC. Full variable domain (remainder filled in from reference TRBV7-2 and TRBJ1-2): GAGVSQSPSNKVTEKGKDVELRCDPISGHTALYWYRQSLGQGLEFLIYFQGNSAPDKSGLPSDRFSAERTGGSVSTLTIQRTQQEDSAVYLCASSPADGRISGYTFGSGTRLTVV.

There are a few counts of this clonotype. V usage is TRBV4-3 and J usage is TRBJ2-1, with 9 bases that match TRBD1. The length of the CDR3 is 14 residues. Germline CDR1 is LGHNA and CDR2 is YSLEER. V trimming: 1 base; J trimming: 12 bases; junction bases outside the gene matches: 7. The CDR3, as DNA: TGCGCCAGCAGCCAAGGAGGGACAGGGACCGGGCAGTTCTTC. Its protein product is CASSQGGTGTGQFF.

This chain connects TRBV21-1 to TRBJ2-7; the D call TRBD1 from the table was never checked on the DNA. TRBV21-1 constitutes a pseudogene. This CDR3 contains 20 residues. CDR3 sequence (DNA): TGTGCCAGCAGAAGTGGGCCGGGGAGAGGGGCGTCCCTTCTAGCCTACGAGCAGTACTTC. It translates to CASRSGPGRGASLLAYEQYF.